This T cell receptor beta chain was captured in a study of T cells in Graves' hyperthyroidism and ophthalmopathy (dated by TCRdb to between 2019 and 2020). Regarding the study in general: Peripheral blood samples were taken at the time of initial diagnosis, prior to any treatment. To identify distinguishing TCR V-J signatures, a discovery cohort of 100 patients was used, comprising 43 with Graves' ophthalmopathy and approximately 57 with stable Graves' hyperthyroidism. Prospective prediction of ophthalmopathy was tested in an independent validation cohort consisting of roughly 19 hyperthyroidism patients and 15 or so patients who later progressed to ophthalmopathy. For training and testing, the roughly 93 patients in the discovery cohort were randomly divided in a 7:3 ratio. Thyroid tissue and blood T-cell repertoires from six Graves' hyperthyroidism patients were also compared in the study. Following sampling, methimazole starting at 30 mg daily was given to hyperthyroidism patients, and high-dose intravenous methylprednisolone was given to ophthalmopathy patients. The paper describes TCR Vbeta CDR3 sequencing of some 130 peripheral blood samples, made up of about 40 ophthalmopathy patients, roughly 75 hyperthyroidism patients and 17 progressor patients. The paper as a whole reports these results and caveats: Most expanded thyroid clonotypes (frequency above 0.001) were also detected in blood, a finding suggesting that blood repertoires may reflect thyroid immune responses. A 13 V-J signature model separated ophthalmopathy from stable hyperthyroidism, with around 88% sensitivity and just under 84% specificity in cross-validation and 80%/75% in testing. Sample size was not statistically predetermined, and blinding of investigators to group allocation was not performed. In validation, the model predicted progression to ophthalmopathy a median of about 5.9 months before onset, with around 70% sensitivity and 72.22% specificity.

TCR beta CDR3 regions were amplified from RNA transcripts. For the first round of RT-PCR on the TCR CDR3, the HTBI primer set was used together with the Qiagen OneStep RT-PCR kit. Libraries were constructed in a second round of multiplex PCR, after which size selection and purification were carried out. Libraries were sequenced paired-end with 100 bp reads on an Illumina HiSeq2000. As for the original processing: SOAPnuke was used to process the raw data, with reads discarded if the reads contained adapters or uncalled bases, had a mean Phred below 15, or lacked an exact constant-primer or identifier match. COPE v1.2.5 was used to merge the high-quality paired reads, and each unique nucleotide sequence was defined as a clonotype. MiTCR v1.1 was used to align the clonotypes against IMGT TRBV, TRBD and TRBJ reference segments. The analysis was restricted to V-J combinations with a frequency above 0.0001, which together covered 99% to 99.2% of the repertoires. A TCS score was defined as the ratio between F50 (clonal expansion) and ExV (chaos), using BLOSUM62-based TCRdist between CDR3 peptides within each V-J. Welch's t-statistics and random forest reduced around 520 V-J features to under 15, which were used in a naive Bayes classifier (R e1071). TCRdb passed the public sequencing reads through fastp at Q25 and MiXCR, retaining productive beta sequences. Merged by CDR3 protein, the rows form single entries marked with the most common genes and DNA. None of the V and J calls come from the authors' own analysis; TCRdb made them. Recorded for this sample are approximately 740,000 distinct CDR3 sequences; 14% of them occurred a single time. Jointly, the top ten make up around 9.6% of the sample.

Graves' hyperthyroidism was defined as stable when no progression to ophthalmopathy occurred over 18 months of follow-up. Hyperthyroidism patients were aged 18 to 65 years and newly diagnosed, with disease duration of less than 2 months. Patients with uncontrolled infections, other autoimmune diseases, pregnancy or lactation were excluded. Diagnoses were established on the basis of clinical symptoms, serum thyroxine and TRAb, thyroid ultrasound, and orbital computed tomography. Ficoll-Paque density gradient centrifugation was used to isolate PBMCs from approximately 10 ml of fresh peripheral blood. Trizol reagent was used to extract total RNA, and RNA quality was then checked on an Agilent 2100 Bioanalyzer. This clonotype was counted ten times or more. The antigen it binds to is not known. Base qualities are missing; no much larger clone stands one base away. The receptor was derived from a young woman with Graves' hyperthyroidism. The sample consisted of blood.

For the CDR3, the sequence is CASSLAGLADKRGDTQYF. Read as DNA, the sequence is TGTGCCAGCAGCTTAGCGGGACTAGCGGACAAACGCGGGGATACGCAGTATTTT. The chain joins TRBV7-8 to TRBJ2-3; TRBD2 aligns with 11 central bases. V and J are trimmed by 0 bases and 6 bases, and the gene matches miss 11 bases of the junction. Including the terminal cysteine and phenylalanine, the CDR3 comprises 18 residues. Here the CDR3 DNA is all that survives: 54 bases in frame from base 1. In the germline V gene, CDR1 corresponds to SGHVS and CDR2 to FQNEAQ.